A selection of T cell receptor beta chains follows, all from one sample in a study of cytomegalovirus exposure and HLA in healthy donors. Libraries were prepared by immunoSEQ multiplex PCR; TCRdb keeps only in-frame clonotypes and omits some of them. The data hold some 130,000 clones, with approximately 79% observed a single time. Sequencing was done on a sample of PBMCs. The receptors derive from a woman aged 45-65 years in good health and CMV-seropositive. Each CDR3 is given with its conserved first and last residue. A D gene is named only where the DNA matches it firmly. Only some rows state a clone size, as once, few, many or a class for expanded clones.

j_gene | v_gene | abundance | d_gene | CDR3aa | CDR3nt
TRBJ2-5 | TRBV6-6 | - | TRBD2 | CASTPGLADFETQYF | TGTGCCAGCACCCCGGGACTAGCGGATTTTGAGACCCAGTACTTC
TRBJ2-3 | TRBV7-9 | - | TRBD2 | CASSRRGTSGGTTDTQYF | TGTGCCAGCAGCCGCCGCGGGACTAGCGGGGGGACCACAGATACGCAGTATTTT
TRBJ1-5 | TRBV6-5 | - | - | CASTLGGNQPQHF | TGTGCCAGCACCCTGGGAGGCAATCAGCCCCAGCATTTT
TRBJ1-2 | TRBV7-2 | - | - | CASSLAVRGGGYTF | TGTGCCAGCAGCTTAGCGGTTAGGGGGGGTGGCTACACCTTC
TRBJ2-1 | TRBV27 | - | TRBD1 | CASSMDRSNEQFF | TGTGCCAGCTCAATGGACAGGTCCAATGAGCAGTTCTTC
TRBJ2-1 | TRBV2 | - | TRBD2 | CASSEAEERGDSYNEQFF | TGTGCCAGCAGCGAAGCGGAGGAGCGGGGGGACTCCTACAATGAGCAGTTCTTC
TRBJ2-5 | TRBV7-3 | - | TRBD2 | CASSLNPSGAGETQYF | TGTGCCAGCAGCTTAAATCCTAGCGGGGCTGGTGAGACCCAGTACTTC
TRBJ1-1 | TRBV6-1 | - | TRBD1 | CASSEEVIWDRGTEAFF | TGTGCCAGCAGTGAAGAGGTTATCTGGGACAGGGGGACTGAAGCTTTCTTT
TRBJ1-5 | TRBV6-5 | - | - | CASSYSSGPQHF | TGTGCCAGCAGTTACTCGAGTGGGCCCCAGCATTTT
TRBJ2-7 | TRBV18 | - | TRBD1 | CASSPPSVGQADGQYF | TGTGCCAGCTCACCACCCTCGGTAGGACAGGCGGATGGGCAGTACTTC
TRBJ2-2 | TRBV9 | - | - | CASSVNQAVTGELFF | TGTGCCAGCAGCGTAAACCAAGCGGTCACCGGGGAGCTGTTTTTT
TRBJ2-1 | TRBV5-1 | - | - | CASSLDESTASYNEQFF | TGCGCCAGCAGCTTGGACGAGTCAACCGCTTCCTACAATGAGCAGTTCTTC
TRBJ1-1 | TRBV5-6 | - | TRBD1 | CASSFRTGLNTEAFF | TGTGCCAGCAGCTTTCGGACAGGGTTGAACACTGAAGCTTTCTTT
TRBJ1-2 | TRBV27 | - | TRBD1 | CASSSLEDRGYGYTF | TGTGCCAGCAGTTCGCTAGAGGACAGGGGCTATGGCTACACCTTC
TRBJ2-7 | TRBV6-1 | - | TRBD2 | CASSGWTSEDWQYF | TGTGCCAGCAGTGGTTGGACTAGCGAGGACTGGCAGTACTTC
TRBJ1-2 | TRBV7-8 | - | - | CASSLGASRTYGYTF | TGTGCCAGCAGCTTAGGGGCCAGTCGAACCTATGGCTACACCTTC
TRBJ2-2 | TRBV9 | - | TRBD2 | CASSVREGGELFF | TGTGCCAGCAGCGTACGGGAGGGCGGGGAGCTGTTTTTT
TRBJ2-5 | TRBV5-1 | - | TRBD1 | CASSRDREGETQYF | TGCGCCAGCAGCCGGGACAGGGAAGGGGAGACCCAGTACTTC
TRBJ1-2 | TRBV27 | - | TRBD1 | CASSLGTGDYGYTF | TGTGCCAGCAGTTTGGGGACAGGGGACTATGGCTACACCTTC
TRBJ2-5 | TRBV5-6 | few | - | CASSRRSTIQETQYF | TGTGCCAGCAGCCGGAGATCGACTATCCAAGAGACCCAGTACTTC
TRBJ2-7 | TRBV6-6 | - | - | CASSPTGSYEQYF | TGTGCCAGCAGTCCGACAGGCTCCTACGAGCAGTACTTC
TRBJ1-6 | TRBV5-1 | once | TRBD1 | CASSLALSRYRGISPLHF | TGCGCCAGCAGCTTGGCTTTAAGTCGGTACAGGGGGATTTCACCCCTCCACTTT